One and the same sample provided the 27 T cell receptor beta chains below, sequenced in a study of T cells in Graves' hyperthyroidism and ophthalmopathy. Researchers took RNA transcripts and amplified the TCR beta CDR3 regions from them. Carried out on the TCR CDR3, a first-round RT-PCR used the HTBI primer set. TCRdb re-called the multiplex PCR reads through MiXCR, storing one row per CDR3 protein. The sample records about 610,000 distinct CDR3 sequences, roughly 16% being singletons. The sequencing input was blood. The receptors were sampled from a woman aged 40 to 50 with Graves' ophthalmopathy.

This clonotype was counted only a few times. The V and J genes are TRBV5-4 and TRBJ2-1, with 7 bases aligning to TRBD2. Germline loops: CDR1 SGHNT, CDR2 YYREEE (reference sequence). The CDR3 consists of 14 residues. V was clipped by 2 bases and J by 5 bases; unmatched bases: 4. The CDR3 DNA reads TGTGCCAGCAGCTTCTCAAGCGGGGACAATGAGCAGTTCTTC. Protein product: CASSFSSGDNEQFF.

On this clonotype: The junction shows a germline mismatch at one end, possibly a read error. The chain uses TRBV27 and TRBJ2-1, with 8 positions matching TRBD1. The CDR3 length is 15 residues. Germline V gene data show CDR1 as MNHEY and CDR2 as SMNVEV (reference sequence). CDR3 sequence (DNA): TGTGCCAGCAGTTTAGGACAGGGCTCCTACAATGAGCGGTTCTTC. This codes for CASSLGQGSYNERFF.

This clonotype was seen at least ten times. The chain uses TRBV2 and TRBJ2-2; 10 bases map to TRBD1. CDR3 length: 15 amino acids. CDR1 is SNHLY, CDR2 FYNNEI, per germline. V lost 4 bases to trimming and J lost 6 bases; unmatched junction nucleotides: 5. CDR3 amino acids: CASSGTGGRAGELFF. In nucleotides, the CDR3 is TGTGCCAGCAGTGGGACAGGGGGGCGGGCCGGGGAGCTGTTTTTT.

Only a few counts were recorded for this clonotype. The genes are TRBV6-5 and TRBJ2-1; 13 positions match TRBD2. CDR3 size: 18 residues. Germline V CDR1 and CDR2: MNHEY, SVGAGI. V gave up 2 bases and J gave up 5 bases; unmatched junction bases: 9. In nucleotides, the CDR3 is TGTGCCAGCAGTTACGGCTCTCGAGGACTAGCGGGGGACAATGAGCAGTTCTTC. Its protein product is CASSYGSRGLAGDNEQFF.

V and J are TRBV24-1 and TRBJ2-5; the D gene is possibly TRBD1 (6 bases). V was pared by 6 bases and J by 5 bases, with 9 bases between. Germline V gene sequence: CDR1 KGHDR, CDR2 SFDVKD. The CDR3 extends over 12 amino acids. Here the CDR3 DNA reads TGTGCCACCAGTCAGGGGCAGGAGACCCAGTACTTC. Translated: CATSQGQETQYF.

V gene TRBV29-1 combines with J gene TRBJ2-5; the D call may be TRBD1 or TRBD2 (5 bases each). Between the trimmed V and J ends, which lost 3 bases and 5 bases, there was a span of 16 bases. Germline V gives CDR1 SQVTM, CDR2 ANQGSEA. This CDR3 is 14 amino acids long. In DNA, the CDR3 is TGCAGCGTTGACTCCCGGGACGGGGCGGAGACCCAGTACTTC. Encoded protein: CSVDSRDGAETQYF.

The table lists this clonotype with a count of one. A read error is possible here, since a much larger clone lies one base away. This sequence joins TRBV29-1 and TRBJ2-7; TRBD1 might be the D (6 bases). The DNA matches TRBJ2-1 better at its end, which makes the J call doubtful. Germline V gene data show CDR1 as SQVTM and CDR2 as ANQGSEA. This CDR3 is 14 amino acids long. The chain's CDR3 is CSVQGSRLGYEQFF. CDR3 sequence (DNA): TGCAGCGTACAGGGAAGCCGATTGGGCTACGAGCAGTTCTTC.

This clonotype was counted only a few times. The rearrangement uses TRBV6-1 and TRBJ1-4; no reliable D call. Germline V gene lookup returns CDR1 MNHNS and CDR2 SASEGT. V was pared by 5 bases and J by 0 bases, with 19 bases between. The CDR3 runs to 18 residues. CDR3 DNA: TGTGCCAGCAGTAAGCCCGGGTTACTCGTGGCAACTAATGAAAAACTGTTTTTT. It encodes CASSKPGLLVATNEKLFF.

This clonotype has at least ten counts. This sequence joins TRBV7-3 and TRBJ2-3; possible D gene TRBD1, 6 bases. This CDR3 spans 17 amino acids. Germline CDR1 SGHTA, CDR2 FQGTGA. Trimming cost V 1 base and J 0 bases, with 14 bases left between them. CDR3 nucleotides: TGTGCCAGCAGCTTAATGACAGGTGGAATTAGCACAGATACGCAGTATTTT. This encodes CASSLMTGGISTDTQYF. The full variable domain, rest sourced from reference TRBV7-3 and TRBJ2-3, is GAGVSQTPSNKVTEKGKYVELRCDPISGHTALYWYRQSLGQGPEFLIYFQGTGAADDSGLPNDRFFAVRPEGSVSTLKIQRTERGDSAVYLCASSLMTGGISTDTQYFGPGTRLTVL.

The chain links TRBV5-6 to TRBJ2-7; a weak D match, TRBD1 (6 bases). The V end was cut by 3 bases, the J end by 1 base, with 11 bases between. From germline, CDR1 is SGHDT and CDR2 YYEEEE. The CDR3 runs to 14 residues. The DNA for the CDR3 is TGTGCCAGCAGCTCCCAGGGGACGTCCTACGAGCAGTACTTC. It specifies CASSSQGTSYEQYF. Full variable domain (rest looked up from reference TRBV5-6 and TRBJ2-7): DAGVTQSPTHLIKTRGQQVTLRCSPKSGHDTVSWYQQALGQGPQFIFQYYEEEERQRGNFPDRFSGHQFPNYSSELNVNALLLGDSALYLCASSSQGTSYEQYFGPGTRLTVT.

V is TRBV20-1 and J is TRBJ2-7; the D gene is possibly TRBD2 (6 bases). Trimming cost V 2 bases and J 2 bases, with 13 bases left between them. The CDR3 loop spans 14 amino acids. Germline CDR1 and CDR2: DFQATT and SNEGSKA (reference sequence). CDR3 bases: TGCAGTGCTAGAATCGGGGGTCCCCCCTACGAGCAGTACTTC. Translating gives CSARIGGPPYEQYF.

This clonotype was seen a handful of times. The CDR3 DNA is TGCAGTGCGAGTACCGGGGCAACTAATGAAAAACTGTTTTTT. As protein: CSASTGATNEKLFF. The genes are TRBV20-1 and TRBJ1-4; D call uncertain. The CDR3 is 14 amino acids. The V gene lost 6 bases and the J gene lost 0 bases, with 11 bases spanning the gap. Germline values: CDR1 DFQATT, CDR2 SNEGSKA (reference sequence).

This clonotype has just a few counts. The chain employs TRBV12-3 or TRBV12-4 and TRBJ1-2, with no clear D. V lost 2 bases and J lost 13, with 14 bases in between. CDR3 size: 12 residues. CDR3 coding DNA: TGTGCCAGCAGTTTAACGGAAGGGATCCTCACCTTC. Protein: CASSLTEGILTF.

The chain combines TRBV5-1 with TRBJ2-5; maybe TRBD1 (6 bases). Germline-derived CDR1 and CDR2 are SGHRS and YFSETQ. The CDR3 has 15 amino acids. The V end was cut by 8 bases, the J end by 3 bases, with 20 bases between. The CDR3 sequence: CASTTGTSPKETQYF. The CDR3 DNA reads TGCGCCAGTACCACCGGGACATCGCCAAAAGAGACCCAGTACTTC.

The chain couples TRBV4-1 to TRBJ2-4; 7 bases line up with TRBD1. The CDR3 covers 18 residues. Germline V gene lookup returns CDR1 MGHRA and CDR2 YSYEKL. The V segment lost 1 base and the J segment 2 bases; nucleotides outside the gene matches: 11. The CDR3 bases are TGCGCCAGCAGCCAAGTAACCGGGACAGCCAACCCCAAAAACATTCAGTACTTC. Its translation is CASSQVTGTANPKNIQYF.

The chain carries TRBV6-1 and TRBJ1-2; 12 positions match TRBD1. This CDR3 is 17 amino acids long. Germline assignment: CDR1 MNHNS and CDR2 SASEGT. V dropped 7 bases and J dropped 2; count of bases not matched to a gene: 11. For the CDR3, the DNA is TGTGCCAGCACCCCCGAGGGGACAGGGGGCTTGAACTATGGCTACACCTTC. Protein product: CASTPEGTGGLNYGYTF.

This clonotype was seen many times. This rearrangement joins TRBV2 to TRBJ2-7; TRBD2 matches at 11 bases. The germline V gene has CDR1 SNHLY and CDR2 FYNNEI. The V segment lost 0 bases and the J segment 3 bases; nucleotides outside the gene matches: 10. The CDR3 spans 18 residues. DNA of the CDR3: TGTGCCAGCAGTGAAGCCCCCTCTAGCGGGAGGTTGCTCTACGAGCAGTACTTC. This sequence encodes CASSEAPSSGRLLYEQYF. Using reference TRBV2 and TRBJ2-7 for the parts outside the CDR3, the full variable domain is EPEVTQTPSHQVTQMGQEVILRCVPISNHLYFYWYRQILGQKVEFLVSFYNNEISEKSEIFDDQFSVERPDGSNFTLKIRSTKLEDSAMYFCASSEAPSSGRLLYEQYFGPGTRLTVT.

This clonotype was observed at least ten times. This chain links TRBV7-9 with TRBJ2-7, with a weak D call TRBD2 (5 bases). Looked up from germline, CDR1 is SEHNR and CDR2 is FQNEAQ (reference sequence). Trimming took 3 bases from V and 3 from J, leaving 6 bases between them. CDR3 length: 12 amino acids. The CDR3 DNA is TGTGCCAGCAGCTTCGAGGGCTACGAGCAGTACTTC. Translated, it gives CASSFEGYEQYF.

There are many counts of this clonotype. V is TRBV5-4 and J is TRBJ1-6; no definite D call. Trimming cost V 4 bases and J 7 bases, with 9 bases left between them. Germline V lookup: CDR1 SGHNT, CDR2 YYREEE (reference sequence). The CDR3 contains 13 residues. The CDR3 coding sequence is TGTGCCAGCAGCACGGACGGGAATTCACCCCTCCACTTT. This translates into CASSTDGNSPLHF.

The chain uses TRBV6-6 and TRBJ1-1, with D hard to call. This CDR3 has 14 amino acids. The V end was cut by 2 bases, the J end by 3 bases, with 10 bases between. CDR1 and CDR2 (germline): MNHNY, SVGAGI (reference sequence). Here the CDR3 DNA reads TGTGCCAGCAGTTACGAGGGTTCGTACACTGAAGCTTTCTTT. As protein: CASSYEGSYTEAFF.

The rearrangement links TRBV6-4 to TRBJ2-1, with D tentatively TRBD1 (6 bases). The length of the CDR3 is 14 residues. Germline V CDR1 and CDR2: MRHNA, SNTAGT. Trimming stripped 4 bases from V and 8 bases from J, with 15 bases between. The CDR3 DNA follows: TGTGCCAGCAGTGTCAACGAACAGGGATATGAGCAGTTCTTC. Amino acid sequence: CASSVNEQGYEQFF.

This clonotype has only a few counts. The CDR3: CASSSTSGSVSYEQYF. For the CDR3, the DNA is TGTGCCAGCTCATCGACTAGCGGGAGCGTCTCCTACGAGCAGTACTTC. The rearrangement uses TRBV18 and TRBJ2-7; 12 nucleotides align to TRBD2. The germline V gene has CDR1 KGHSH and CDR2 LQKENI. The CDR3 contains 16 residues. After removal of 5 bases from V and 0 bases from J, the junction contained 5 bases not matched to a gene.

The V gene is TRBV30, the J gene TRBJ1-2; possible D gene TRBD1, 6 bases. CDR3 length: 12 amino acids. Trimming took 0 bases from V and 8 from J, leaving 10 bases between them. Germline assignment: CDR1 GTSNPN and CDR2 SVGIG (reference sequence). The CDR3 here is CAWSVGQGGYTF. DNA for the CDR3: TGTGCCTGGAGTGTCGGCCAGGGGGGCTACACCTTC.

This clonotype was recorded many times. The chain carries TRBV20-1 and TRBJ2-5; TRBD2 aligns across 9 bases. Trimming at V came to 8 bases and at J to 5 bases, leaving 12 bases not matched to a gene. The CDR3 is 14 amino acids. Germline V CDR1 and CDR2: DFQATT, SNEGSKA (reference sequence). The CDR3 sequence: CSFRREGWTETQYF. The DNA for the CDR3 is TGCAGTTTTAGGCGGGAGGGCTGGACGGAGACCCAGTACTTC.

This chain links TRBV5-8 with TRBJ1-1, with D perhaps matching TRBD1 (6 bases). The ends were cut back, 4 bases at V and 8 bases at J, with 18 bases in the middle. CDR1 SGHTS and CDR2 YDEGEE come from the germline V gene. There are 14 residues in the CDR3. CDR3 sequence (DNA): TGTGCCAGCAGCCCGCGCGACAGGATCTCCGAAGCTTTCTTT. Its protein product is CASSPRDRISEAFF.

The genes are TRBV10-3 and TRBJ2-2; a possible D gene is TRBD1 (5 bases). The CDR3 has 10 amino acids. In germline, CDR1 is ENHRY, CDR2 SYGVKD. V was pared by 8 bases and J by 8 bases, with 6 bases between. The CDR3 spells CAIGQGELFF. The CDR3 DNA is TGTGCCATCGGACAAGGGGAGCTGTTTTTT.

This clonotype came up a few times. This chain joins TRBV11-2 and TRBJ1-4; 8 bases are shared with TRBD1. The CDR3 runs to 17 residues. Trimming at V came to 5 bases and at J to 0 bases, leaving 8 bases not matched to a gene. The germline V gene encodes CDR1 SGHAT and CDR2 FQNNGV. The CDR3: CASSPQGAGATNEKLFF. For the CDR3, the DNA is TGTGCCAGCAGCCCGCAGGGGGCGGGTGCAACTAATGAAAAACTGTTTTTT.